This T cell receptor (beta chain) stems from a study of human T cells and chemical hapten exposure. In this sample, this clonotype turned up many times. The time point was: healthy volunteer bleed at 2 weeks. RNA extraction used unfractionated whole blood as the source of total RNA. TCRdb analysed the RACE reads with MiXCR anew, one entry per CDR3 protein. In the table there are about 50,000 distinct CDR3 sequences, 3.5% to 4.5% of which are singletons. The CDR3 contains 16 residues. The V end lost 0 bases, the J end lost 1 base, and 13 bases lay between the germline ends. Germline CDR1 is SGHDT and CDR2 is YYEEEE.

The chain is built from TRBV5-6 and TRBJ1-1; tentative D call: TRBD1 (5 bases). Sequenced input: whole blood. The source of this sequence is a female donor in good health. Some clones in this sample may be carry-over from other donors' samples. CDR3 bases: TGTGCCAGCAGCTTGGCATCTTCCAGGGAGAACACTGAAGCTTTCTTT. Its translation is CASSLASSRENTEAFF.